A selection of T cell receptor beta chains follows, all from one sample in a study of cytomegalovirus exposure and HLA in healthy donors. Assay: immunoSEQ multiplex PCR; the TCRdb copy retains only in-frame clones and omits some. This sample carries approximately 170,000 clones, 70% to 90% of them seen once, and the ten largest clones take over 2.5%. Sequencing input: PBMCs. The source of these receptors is a young man in good health and CMV-seropositive. Both conserved end residues are part of each CDR3. D genes are given only for firm matches. Size is stated for part of the rows, as once, few or many counts, or as a class when the clone is expanded.

CDR3nt,CDR3aa,v_gene,d_gene,len,j_gene,abundance
TGTGCCAGCAGCTGGGAGTTGAACACTGAAGCTTTCTTT,CASSWELNTEAFF,TRBV5-8,NA,13,TRBJ1-1,NA
TGTGCCACCAGCAGAGTCAGGGCTATTAGCGGGGAGCTGTTTTTT,CATSRVRAISGELFF,TRBV15,NA,15,TRBJ2-2,NA
TGTGCCAGCAGCTTGGCGGGGTGGGGCACCGGGGAGCTGTTTTTT,CASSLAGWGTGELFF,TRBV5-5,NA,15,TRBJ2-2,NA
TGTGCCAGCAGTTTAATGTCTAGCGGGGTTGATGAGCAGTTCTTC,CASSLMSSGVDEQFF,TRBV27,TRBD2,15,TRBJ2-1,NA
TGTGCCAGCTCACCACAGGGAGGGGGGAACACTGAAGCTTTCTTT,CASSPQGGGNTEAFF,TRBV18,NA,15,TRBJ1-1,NA
TGTGCCAGCAGCCCTGGGAGCAATCAAGAGACCCAGTACTTC,CASSPGSNQETQYF,TRBV7-8,NA,14,TRBJ2-5,NA
TGTGCCAGTAGTGCTAGACAGGCTTCGGGTGAAGCTTTCTTT,CASSARQASGEAFF,TRBV19,NA,14,TRBJ1-1,NA
TGTGCCAGCAGCTTCCGGGCTGAAGCTTTCTTT,CASSFRAEAFF,TRBV11-3,NA,11,TRBJ1-1,NA
TGTGCCAGCAGCTTTACGGGGGATGGCTACACCTTC,CASSFTGDGYTF,TRBV11-2,NA,12,TRBJ1-2,once
TGCAGCGTCGGGGGGCGAGACTATGGCTACACCTTC,CSVGGRDYGYTF,TRBV29-1,NA,12,TRBJ1-2,NA
TGTGCCAGCAGCTTAACGGGGGCGGCGGATACGCAGTATTTT,CASSLTGAADTQYF,TRBV7-3,NA,14,TRBJ2-3,NA
TGTGCCAGTAGTAGAGAGGTCCCAGGTGCTTTCTTT,CASSREVPGAFF,TRBV19,NA,12,TRBJ1-1,NA
TGTGCCAGCAGCGTAAGCGGGAGGGCCGCGAATGAGCAGTTCTTC,CASSVSGRAANEQFF,TRBV9,TRBD2,15,TRBJ2-1,NA
TGTGCCAGCTCACCTCAGGGGAACACTGAAGCTTTCTTT,CASSPQGNTEAFF,TRBV18,NA,13,TRBJ1-1,few
TGTGCCAGCAGTGGCGCACAGGGCCTCTACAATGAGCAGTTCTTC,CASSGAQGLYNEQFF,TRBV2,NA,15,TRBJ2-1,NA
TGTGCCAGCAGCCCTTTCGGGGGGATCTCCTACAATGAGCAGTTCTTC,CASSPFGGISYNEQFF,TRBV14,TRBD2,16,TRBJ2-1,NA
TGCGCCAGCAGCCAAGCTAGTGGCCTCCGGAGGTCTGGAAACACCATATATTTT,CASSQASGLRRSGNTIYF,TRBV4-1,NA,18,TRBJ1-3,NA
TGTGCCAGCAGTTTCGAGCGGGAGGGCCGCTATGAGCAGTTCTTC,CASSFEREGRYEQFF,TRBV28,TRBD2,15,TRBJ2-1,NA
TGCAGTGCTCTCGATGGCTACACCTTC,CSALDGYTF,TRBV20-1,NA,9,TRBJ1-2,NA
TGTGCCAGCAGTGACCGACAGGGGGGATTGTTTGCTTTCTTT,CASSDRQGGLFAFF,TRBV27,TRBD1,14,TRBJ1-1,NA
TGTGCCAGCTCACCTCCTAGCGGGAGGAATAATGAGCAGTTCTTC,CASSPPSGRNNEQFF,TRBV18,TRBD2,15,TRBJ2-1,NA
TGTGCCAGCAGCCCTCAAGGGGCCCCTTACAATGAGCAGTTCTTC,CASSPQGAPYNEQFF,TRBV7-2,NA,15,TRBJ2-1,NA
TGTGCCAGCTCACCGGCCAGCGTGAACACTGAAGCTTTCTTT,CASSPASVNTEAFF,TRBV18,NA,14,TRBJ1-1,NA
TGTGCCAGCAGCCAACCATCCGGTGGCAGGGGGCTTTACAATGAGCAGTTCTTC,CASSQPSGGRGLYNEQFF,TRBV16,TRBD1,18,TRBJ2-1,NA
TGTGCCAGTAGTATAGTTCCACAGGACACTGAAGCTTTCTTT,CASSIVPQDTEAFF,TRBV19,NA,14,TRBJ1-1,NA
TGTGCCAGCAGATTCCGACAGGGGGGAGGAAGGGGTACGCAGTATTTT,CASRFRQGGGRGTQYF,TRBV13,TRBD1,16,TRBJ2-3,NA
TGCGCCAGCAGCTCTCCGGGACAGGACAATGAGCAGTTCTTC,CASSSPGQDNEQFF,TRBV5-1,TRBD1,14,TRBJ2-1,NA
TGTGCCAGCAGCTACAGGGCGCGCCAGCCCCAGCATTTT,CASSYRARQPQHF,TRBV5-8,NA,13,TRBJ1-5,NA
TGTGCCAGCAGCACGGGACAGATACTTTCCACCGGGGAGCTGTTTTTT,CASSTGQILSTGELFF,TRBV7-9,TRBD1,16,TRBJ2-2,NA
TGTGCCAGCAGCGCCGGGACTAGAGGGACCGGGGAGCTGTTTTTT,CASSAGTRGTGELFF,TRBV6-4,TRBD2,15,TRBJ2-2,NA
TGTGCCAGCAGCTTAGATCCCAGCGGAAAATACAATGAGCAGTTCTTC,CASSLDPSGKYNEQFF,TRBV11-2,NA,16,TRBJ2-1,NA
TGCGCCAGCAGGCACAGCGGGAGCCAAGAAACCCAGTACTTC,CASRHSGSQETQYF,TRBV5-1,TRBD2,14,TRBJ2-5,NA
TGTGCCAGCAGCTGGGCAGGGGGCAACTATAATTCACCCCTCCACTTT,CASSWAGGNYNSPLHF,TRBV27,TRBD1,16,TRBJ1-6,NA
TGTGCCAGCAGTTATGGGGCACTAGATACGCAGTATTTT,CASSYGALDTQYF,TRBV6-5,NA,13,TRBJ2-3,NA
TGCGCCAGCAGCCAACGACTAGCGGAGTCCTACGAGCAGTACTTC,CASSQRLAESYEQYF,TRBV4-3,TRBD2,15,TRBJ2-7,few
TGCAGCGCCTGGAGGGGACAGGACACCCAAGAGACCCAGTACTTC,CSAWRGQDTQETQYF,TRBV29-1,TRBD1,15,TRBJ2-5,NA
TGCAGTGCTAGAGCAGACAGGGGGCAGTTCTTC,CSARADRGQFF,TRBV20-1,TRBD1,11,TRBJ2-1,NA
TGTGCCAGCAGTGATCCGAAGTGGAGGGAGGGGAAGTTTGGCTACGAGCAGTACTTC,CASSDPKWREGKFGYEQYF,TRBV2,TRBD2,19,TRBJ2-7,NA
TGTGCCAGTAGTATGGGGCAGATTAATGAAAAACTGTTTTTT,CASSMGQINEKLFF,TRBV19,NA,14,TRBJ1-4,NA
TGTGCCAGCAGTCCACAGGGTCGGACCGGGGAGCTGTTTTTT,CASSPQGRTGELFF,TRBV2,NA,14,TRBJ2-2,NA
TGTGCCAGCAGCTTTTGGACTAGCGGGGGATCCGGGGAGCTGTTTTTT,CASSFWTSGGSGELFF,TRBV11-3,TRBD2,16,TRBJ2-2,NA
TGTTCCAGCAGCCCGGGACTTCCTCTTCCCCCCTACGAGCAGTACTTC,CSSSPGLPLPPYEQYF,TRBV7-9,NA,16,TRBJ2-7,NA
TGTGCCAGCAGCTTGGATCTCCCCTACGAGCAGTACTTC,CASSLDLPYEQYF,TRBV5-6,NA,13,TRBJ2-7,NA
TGTGCCAGCAGCTTGGGGACAAATGAAAAACTGTTTTTT,CASSLGTNEKLFF,TRBV5-4,NA,13,TRBJ1-4,few
TGCGCCAGCAGCCAAGATCGGACACCTAACTATGGCTACACCTTC,CASSQDRTPNYGYTF,TRBV4-3,NA,15,TRBJ1-2,NA
TGTGCCAGCAGCTTAAGGGCAGGGGTGGCAGATACGCAGTATTTT,CASSLRAGVADTQYF,TRBV7-3,NA,15,TRBJ2-3,NA
TGTGCCAGCAGTTTAGGAGCGGGGTTCACAGATACGCAGTATTTT,CASSLGAGFTDTQYF,TRBV27,TRBD2,15,TRBJ2-3,NA
TGTGCCAGCAGCCAATACGGGGGGCCCGGGGAGCTGTTTTTT,CASSQYGGPGELFF,TRBV14,NA,14,TRBJ2-2,NA
TGTGCCAGTAGTATCCAGGGAAGAGATGGCTACACCTTC,CASSIQGRDGYTF,TRBV19,NA,13,TRBJ1-2,NA
TGTGCCTGGAGTCTCGGAGTGACGAACACTGAAGCTTTCTTT,CAWSLGVTNTEAFF,TRBV30,NA,14,TRBJ1-1,NA
TGCGCCAGCAGCCCCGAGTGGGCGGGGGCAATATACGAGCAGTACTTC,CASSPEWAGAIYEQYF,TRBV4-3,NA,16,TRBJ2-7,NA
TGCGCCAGCAGCCAGCCGGGGGCGGGAGTGAACGAGCAGTACTTC,CASSQPGAGVNEQYF,TRBV4-3,NA,15,TRBJ2-7,NA
TGTGCCAGCAGTTTCTACGGCACAGATACGCAGTATTTT,CASSFYGTDTQYF,TRBV27,NA,13,TRBJ2-3,NA
TGTGCCAGCAGTTTAATCTTCCCGACCGGGGAGCTGTTTTTT,CASSLIFPTGELFF,TRBV27,NA,14,TRBJ2-2,NA
TGTGCCATCAGTGAGGGGGGGGTTTCAGAAGAGACCCAGTACTTC,CAISEGGVSEETQYF,TRBV10-3,TRBD2,15,TRBJ2-5,NA